This passage covers 27 T cell receptor beta chains from one sample sequenced in a study of OX40 agonist ivuxolimab in advanced cancers. The repertoire was sequenced with immunoSEQ multiplex PCR; TCRdb's copy has only in-frame clones and lacks some. The table has about 84,000 clones, about 80% seen once. This specimen consisted of CD4+ or CD8+ T cells sorted from blood, obtained in a trial of the OX40 agonist ivuxolimab. All receptors come from an adult with an advanced solid tumor such as melanoma, head and neck, liver or kidney cancer.

This clone was seen a few times. The chain joins TRBV11-3 to TRBJ2-1, with TRBD2 identical over 9 bases. Losses at the gene ends were 4 bases for V and 4 bases for J; bases not matched to a gene: 5. This CDR3 is built from 15 residues. The V gene's germline CDR1 is SGHNT and CDR2 YENEEA. This CDR3 reads CASSSATSGYNEQFF. The DNA for the CDR3 is TGTGCCAGCAGCTCCGCGACTAGCGGATACAATGAGCAGTTCTTC.

V and J are TRBV11-2 and TRBJ1-2, with D perhaps matching TRBD1 (6 bases). Trimming took off 5 bases at V and 5 bases at J, with 15 bases between the two ends. The germline gives CDR1 SGHAT, CDR2 FQNNGV. The CDR3 consists of 14 residues. This CDR3 is CASSAITGRYGYTF. Here the CDR3 DNA reads TGTGCCAGCAGCGCCATTACAGGGCGGTATGGCTACACCTTC.

Only a few counts were recorded for this clone. This chain connects TRBV28 to TRBJ1-4; possible D gene TRBD1, 6 bases. CDR1 is MDHEN, CDR2 SYDVKM, per germline. The CDR3 covers 11 residues. The V gene lost 5 bases and the J gene lost 10 bases, with 8 bases spanning the gap. The CDR3 region has the DNA TGTGCCAGCAGTAAGACAGGAAAACTGTTTTTT. It codes for CASSKTGKLFF.

V usage is TRBV2 and J usage is TRBJ1-4; 7 bases line up with TRBD1. CDR1 is SNHLY, CDR2 FYNNEI, per germline. J gave up 3 bases and V 2 bases, and 3 bases lay outside the gene matches. The CDR3 is 15 amino acids. CDR3 DNA: TGTGCCAGCAGTGAAATGGGACAGTCTAATGAAAAACTGTTTTTT. This sequence encodes CASSEMGQSNEKLFF. Drawing the rest from reference TRBV2 and TRBJ1-4, the complete variable domain is EPEVTQTPSHQVTQMGQEVILRCVPISNHLYFYWYRQILGQKVEFLVSFYNNEISEKSEIFDDQFSVERPDGSNFTLKIRSTKLEDSAMYFCASSEMGQSNEKLFFGSGTQLSVL.

As DNA, the CDR3 is TGTGCCAGCAGCAAGAGGGCAAGCTCTTCACCCCTCCACTTT. Translated, it gives CASSKRASSSPLHF. This rearrangement joins TRBV5-6 to TRBJ1-6; no reliable D call. This CDR3 contains 14 residues. V dropped 4 bases and J dropped 9 bases, with 14 bases sitting between them. Germline CDR1 reads SGHDT; CDR2 reads YYEEEE.

This clone came up once. The J gene is TRBJ1-4, the V gene TRBV5-1; TRBD1 agrees at 9 bases. V lost 0 bases, J lost 6 bases, and 6 bases stayed unmatched. CDR3 length: 16 residues. Germline CDR1 is SGHRS and CDR2 is YFSETQ. This CDR3 reads CASSLGGTGTDEKLFF. CDR3 coding DNA: TGCGCCAGCAGCTTGGGAGGGACAGGGACGGATGAAAAACTGTTTTTT.

The rearrangement links TRBV30 to TRBJ2-5, with D uncertain. Trimming took 1 base from V and 5 from J, leaving 5 bases between them. The CDR3 is made up of 11 amino acids. Germline assignment: CDR1 GTSNPN and CDR2 SVGIG (reference sequence). CDR3 protein: CAWSGMETQYF. CDR3 DNA sequence: TGTGCCTGGAGTGGGATGGAGACCCAGTACTTC.

The chain uses TRBV9 and TRBJ2-4, with 8 bases identical to TRBD1. The V segment lost 2 bases and the J segment 4 bases; nucleotides outside the gene matches: 2. This CDR3 contains 14 residues. Germline V gene sequence: CDR1 SGDLS, CDR2 YYNGEE. CDR3 in DNA: TGTGCCAGCAGCGTTGGGGACAGGAAAAACATTCAGTACTTC. This encodes CASSVGDRKNIQYF.

The genes are TRBV5-1 and TRBJ2-1; D tentatively reads TRBD1 or TRBD2 (6 bases each). The germline V and J ends were trimmed by 4 bases and 4 bases, with 15 bases remaining between them. The V gene's germline CDR1 is SGHRS and CDR2 YFSETQ. The length of the CDR3 is 15 residues. The CDR3: CASSPPPGAYNEQFF. The CDR3 DNA follows: TGCGCCAGCAGCCCACCCCCGGGGGCATACAATGAGCAGTTCTTC.

This clone is a singleton in its sample. The V call is TRBV7-8, the J call TRBJ2-7; no clear D. Germline CDR1 is SGHVS and CDR2 is FQNEAQ. V gave up 1 base and J gave up 3 bases, with 10 bases separating them. The CDR3 is made up of 14 amino acids. The CDR3, as DNA: TGTGCCAGCAGCTTAGGGGCCACGAACTACGAGCAGTACGTC. Residues: CASSLGATNYEQYV.

The V gene is TRBV21-1, the J gene TRBJ2-3; TRBD1, the D gene given by the table, was not confirmed from the DNA. TRBV21-1 is marked as a pseudogene. The CDR3 spans 14 residues. The CDR3 DNA is TGTGCCAGCAGCAAACCGGTCAGGGAAGATACGCAGTATTTT. The encoded protein is CASSKPVREDTQYF.

Concerning this clone: The same CDR3 is also encoded by other DNA sequences in this sample. V usage is TRBV18 and J usage is TRBJ1-1; D perhaps matches TRBD1 (6 bases). V lost 0 bases and J lost 3, with 11 bases in between. The CDR3 runs 15 residues. Per the germline V gene, CDR1 is KGHSH and CDR2 is LQKENI. The chain's CDR3 is CASSPPGGGHTEAFF. CDR3 bases: TGTGCCAGCTCACCACCAGGAGGGGGTCACACTGAAGCTTTCTTT.

The CDR3 protein is CASEYERGGGSSYNEQFF. CDR3 in DNA: TGCGCCAGCGAGTACGAGCGGGGCGGGGGTAGCTCCTACAATGAGCAGTTCTTC. The chain has TRBV23-1 and TRBJ2-1, with 7 bases fitting TRBD2. TRBV23-1 carries the ORF label, with uncertain function. This CDR3 is 18 amino acids long. V dropped 8 bases and J dropped 0; count of bases not matched to a gene: 16.

The chain carries TRBV9 and TRBJ2-3; the D gene is possibly TRBD1 (5 bases). Trimming left V 0 bases short and J 2 bases short, with 16 bases between. Germline CDR1 reads SGDLS; CDR2 reads YYNGEE. There are 17 residues in the CDR3. CDR3 protein: CASSVDSGSANTDTQYF. The CDR3 nucleotides read TGTGCCAGCAGCGTAGACTCAGGGTCGGCGAACACAGATACGCAGTATTTT. Based on the CDR3 plus reference TRBV9 and TRBJ2-3, the full variable domain is DSGVTQTPKHLITATGQRVTLRCSPRSGDLSVYWYQQSLDQGLQFLIQYYNGEERAKGNILERFSAQQFPDLHSELNLSSLELGDSALYFCASSVDSGSANTDTQYFGPGTRLTVL.

The CDR3 reads CASSQAPGQGAFF. The CDR3 DNA follows: TGTGCCAGCAGCCAAGCCCCGGGACAGGGAGCTTTCTTT. The chain has TRBV4-2 and TRBJ1-1; TRBD1 aligns across 9 bases. The CDR3 is 13 residues long. J lost 10 bases, V lost 1 base, and 4 bases had no gene match. Per germline, CDR1 LGHNA and CDR2 YNFKEQ.

The chain links TRBV6-1 to TRBJ2-7; 8 positions match TRBD1. Trimming at V came to 10 bases and at J to 0 bases, leaving 2 bases not matched to a gene. The CDR3 spans 12 residues. Germline CDR1 reads MNHNS; CDR2 reads SASEGT. The CDR3 DNA reads as TGTGCCATCGGACAGGGCTCCTACGAGCAGTACGTC. Its protein product is CAIGQGSYEQYV.

This sequence joins TRBV18 and TRBJ2-5; TRBD2 might be the D (5 bases). There are 13 residues in the CDR3. The V end lost 2 bases, the J end lost 5 bases, and 9 bases lay between the germline ends. CDR1 and CDR2 from the germline V gene are KGHSH and LQKENI. Here the CDR3 reads CASSPGERETQYF. The CDR3 coding sequence is TGTGCCAGCTCACCAGGGGAGAGGGAGACCCAGTACTTC. Full variable domain (rest looked up from reference TRBV18 and TRBJ2-5): NAGVMQNPRHLVRRRGQEARLRCSPMKGHSHVYWYRQLPEEGLKFMVYLQKENIIDESGMPKERFSAEFPKEGPSILRIQQVVRGDSAAYFCASSPGERETQYFGPGTRLLVL.

The chain links TRBV19 to TRBJ2-3; tentatively, D is TRBD2 (6 bases). In germline, CDR1 is LNHDA, CDR2 SQIVND (reference sequence). V shed 4 bases and J shed 4 bases, with 18 bases lying between them. The CDR3 loop spans 16 amino acids. CDR3 in amino acids: CASSSGVSGGADTQYF. The DNA of the CDR3 is TGTGCCAGTAGTAGCGGGGTATCGGGTGGGGCAGATACGCAGTATTTT.

This sequence joins TRBV7-2 and TRBJ1-5, with D unclear. CDR1 is SGHTA and CDR2 is FQGNSA in the germline V gene. The CDR3 has 16 residues. V was pared by 5 bases and J by 3 bases, with 17 bases between. The DNA for the CDR3 is TGTGCCAGCAGCCTCAGCGGTGGTGGGTTCAATCAGCCCCAGCATTTT. Encoded protein: CASSLSGGGFNQPQHF.

The V call is TRBV6-6, the J call TRBJ1-3; tentatively, D is TRBD1 (5 bases). The V gene lost 7 bases and the J gene lost 3 bases, with 16 bases spanning the gap. The CDR3 runs 15 residues. The germline V gene has CDR1 MNHNY and CDR2 SVGAGI (reference sequence). This CDR3 is CASTQGEGSGNTIYF. The CDR3 region has the DNA TGTGCCAGCACCCAGGGCGAGGGGAGTGGAAACACCATATATTTT.

The chain carries TRBV28 and TRBJ2-7, with 12 nucleotides matching TRBD2. Germline loops: CDR1 MDHEN, CDR2 SYDVKM. Trimming cost V 4 bases and J 7 bases; bases outside gene matches: 8. This CDR3 region has 15 residues. The CDR3 coding sequence is TGTGCCAGCAGTTCCCTAGCGGGGGGGCTTGGGGAGCAGTACGTC. Translated, it gives CASSSLAGGLGEQYV.

The V gene is TRBV2, the J gene TRBJ1-4; TRBD1 matches at 7 bases. The CDR3 contains 14 residues. Germline CDR1 and CDR2: SNHLY and FYNNEI. The V gene end was trimmed by 8 bases and the J gene end by 4 bases; junction bases not matched to a gene: 7. The CDR3 loop is CASVRTGINEKLFF. CDR3 DNA sequence: TGTGCCAGCGTTCGGACAGGAATTAATGAAAAACTGTTTTTT.

This rearrangement joins TRBV2 to TRBJ1-5; no clear D. Trimming took 1 base from V and 3 from J, leaving 10 bases between them. The V gene's germline CDR1 is SNHLY and CDR2 FYNNEI. This CDR3 region has 15 residues. Here the CDR3 DNA reads TGTGCCAGCAGTGAAGGACGGACCCTCAATCAGCCCCAGCATTTT. It translates to CASSEGRTLNQPQHF.

The V and J genes are TRBV4-2 and TRBJ2-2, with 8 bases that match TRBD2. Germline V gene lookup returns CDR1 LGHNA and CDR2 YNFKEQ. This CDR3 contains 15 residues. V was pared by 4 bases and J by 1 base, with 2 bases of the junction left unmatched. The CDR3 spells CASSRSGGNTGELFF. Written as DNA, the CDR3 is TGTGCCAGCAGCCGGAGCGGGGGGAACACCGGGGAGCTGTTTTTT.

The genes are TRBV30 and TRBJ1-3; the D gene is possibly TRBD1 (6 bases). Trimming took 6 bases from V and 0 from J, leaving 9 bases between them. The germline V gene has CDR1 GTSNPN and CDR2 SVGIG (reference sequence). The CDR3 contains 13 residues. CDR3 in DNA: TGTGCCTGTGACAGGCGCTCTGGAAACACCATATATTTT. Residues: CACDRRSGNTIYF.

J is TRBJ2-7 and V is TRBV7-9; tentatively, D is TRBD2 (5 bases). The V gene lost 5 bases and the J gene lost 0 bases, with 17 bases spanning the gap. This CDR3 has 16 residues. Germline V gene lookup returns CDR1 SEHNR and CDR2 FQNEAQ (reference sequence). CDR3 residues: CASSQSEDSLSYEQYF. DNA of the CDR3: TGTGCCAGCAGCCAAAGTGAGGACTCTCTCTCCTACGAGCAGTACTTC.

The chain combines TRBV6-5 with TRBJ2-2; the D is unclear. This CDR3 comprises 13 residues. Germline CDR1 MNHEY, CDR2 SVGAGI. Trimming stripped 5 bases from V and 3 bases from J, with 7 bases between. The CDR3 region has the DNA TGTGCCAGCAGTAATACATACACCGGGGAGCTGTTTTTT. Translation gives CASSNTYTGELFF.